This entry concerns a single TCR beta chain. Its antigen is currently unknown. Although they were nominally healthy when sampled, donors likely had unrecorded immune exposures. Vbeta (60) and Jbeta (13) primers were used in the PCR. Some clones are missing from TCRdb's copy, which holds only in-frame ones; the method was immunoSEQ multiplex PCR. This table holds around 120,000 clones, over 60% found once. These data are taken from a study of cytomegalovirus exposure and HLA in healthy donors. Study-wide findings and caveats: The authors assumed roughly uniform sequencing depth across donors for presence/absence analyses. It is likely that the observed cluster of highly shared sequence variants was a sequencing artifact. TCR beta sequences numbering around 15,000 were associated with HLA alleles at 0.05 false discovery rate in a later analysis.

Trimming removed 4 bases from V and 0 bases from J; junction bases left unmatched: 9. CDR3 length: 17 residues. CDR1 and CDR2 (germline): SNHLY, FYNNEI. The sequenced sample was PBMCs. V is TRBV2 and J is TRBJ1-5; 7 nucleotides align to TRBD1. This TCR was recovered from a woman aged 40 to 50 in good health and CMV-seropositive. CDR3 loop: CASSVTPGQNSNQPQHF. Written as DNA, the CDR3 is TGTGCCAGCAGTGTTACTCCGGGACAGAATAGCAATCAGCCCCAGCATTTT.